This T cell receptor (beta chain) was profiled in a study of blood T cells in healthy people across ages. Study observations and caveats: The long-lived group displayed more naive CD4+ cells, plus higher diversity, than the aged donors did. A strong correlation was found between TCR beta diversity and the percentage of naive T cells.

In this sample, this clonotype turned up a few times. Its matching antigen is unknown. Together with a sample-barcoded 5' primer, a J-beta primer mix was included in a second PCR lasting about 6 to 11 cycles. TCRdb reanalysed the 5' RACE reads using MiXCR and keeps one entry per CDR3 protein. Of some 1.7 million distinct CDR3 sequences listed, roughly 28% are singletons. Germline V gene sequence: CDR1 ENHRY, CDR2 SYGVKD. CDR3 length: 14 residues. V lost 3 bases to trimming and J lost 7 bases, with 13 bases between them. Isolation per sample recovered at least 6 million PBMCs. This TCR was recovered from a young woman in good health. The chain couples TRBV10-3 to TRBJ1-5; unclear D gene. The specimen sequenced was blood. This CDR3 is CAISDLASAQPQHF. In nucleotides, the CDR3 is TGTGCCATCAGTGATCTGGCTTCTGCACAGCCCCAGCATTTT.